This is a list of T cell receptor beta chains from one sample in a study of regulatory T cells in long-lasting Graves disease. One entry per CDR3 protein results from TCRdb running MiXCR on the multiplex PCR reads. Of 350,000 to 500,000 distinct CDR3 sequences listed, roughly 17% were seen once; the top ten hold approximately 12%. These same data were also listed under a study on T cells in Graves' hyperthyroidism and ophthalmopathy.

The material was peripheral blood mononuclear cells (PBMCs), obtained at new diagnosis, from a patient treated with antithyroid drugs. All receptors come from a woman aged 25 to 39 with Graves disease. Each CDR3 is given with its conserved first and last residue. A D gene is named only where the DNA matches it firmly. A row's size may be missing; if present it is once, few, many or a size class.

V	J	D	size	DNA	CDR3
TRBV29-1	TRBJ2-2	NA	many	TGCAGCGTTGCGTTCACCGGGGAGCTGTTTTTT	CSVAFTGELFF
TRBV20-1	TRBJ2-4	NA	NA	TGCAGTGCTAGAGATCCCCTCGGCGTAGAAAACATTCAGTACTTC	CSARDPLGVENIQYF
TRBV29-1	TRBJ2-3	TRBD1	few	TGCAGCGTTGATCGGGGGACAGGGGCACCAGATACGCAGTATTTT	CSVDRGTGAPDTQYF
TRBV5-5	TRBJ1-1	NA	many	TGTGCCAGCAGCATAATGGGATTTGCGAACACTGAAGCTTTCTTT	CASSIMGFANTEAFF
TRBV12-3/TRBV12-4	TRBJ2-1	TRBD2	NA	TGTGCCAGCAGACCGACTAGCGGGAGGGTTGGGGAGCAGTTCTTC	CASRPTSGRVGEQFF
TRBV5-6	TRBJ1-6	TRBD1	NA	TGTGCCAGCAGCTTGGCCTTTGGACAGGGGTATTCACCCCTCCACTTT	CASSLAFGQGYSPLHF
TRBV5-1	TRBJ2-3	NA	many	TGCGCCAGCAAGAGAGGGAGTAACACAGATACGCAGTATTTT	CASKRGSNTDTQYF
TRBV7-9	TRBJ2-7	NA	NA	TGTGCCAGAAGCCGGACAGAGAGCTACGAGCAGTACTTC	CARSRTESYEQYF
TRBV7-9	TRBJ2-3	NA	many	TGTGCCAGCACCTCACAGGGATCCACAGATACGCAGTATTTT	CASTSQGSTDTQYF
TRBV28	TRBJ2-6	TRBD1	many	TGTGCCAGCAAGGGACAGGGGGCACCTGGGGCCAACGTCCTGACTTTC	CASKGQGAPGANVLTF